Listed below are T cell receptor beta chains from one sample, sequenced in a study of OX40 agonist ivuxolimab in advanced cancers. Data came from immunoSEQ multiplex PCR; TCRdb stores just in-frame clones and leaves some out. The data contain more than 75,000 clones, approximately 86% of them singletons. Specimen: CD4+ or CD8+ T cells sorted from blood, collected in a trial of the OX40 agonist ivuxolimab. These receptors all come from an adult with an advanced solid tumor such as melanoma, head and neck, liver or kidney cancer. Both conserved end residues are part of each CDR3. Each record gives: V gene, clone size, D gene, J gene, CDR3 protein, CDR3 DNA. D genes are given only for firm matches. Some rows have no size entry. The others give once, few or many, or a class for an expanded clone.

V gene: TRBV7-9
clone size: .
D gene: .
J gene: TRBJ2-1
CDR3 protein: CASSETSASRHNEQFF
CDR3 DNA: TGTGCCAGCAGCGAGACGTCCGCTAGCCGGCACAATGAGCAGTTCTTC

V gene: TRBV19
clone size: .
D gene: TRBD2
J gene: TRBJ2-1
CDR3 protein: CASSGTSGGHEFF
CDR3 DNA: TGTGCCAGCTCCGGGACTAGCGGGGGGCATGAGTTCTTC

V gene: TRBV7-9
clone size: .
D gene: .
J gene: TRBJ1-4
CDR3 protein: CASSPGTREEKLFF
CDR3 DNA: TGTGCCAGCAGCCCAGGGACACGGGAGGAAAAACTGTTTTTT

V gene: TRBV11-2
clone size: .
D gene: .
J gene: TRBJ2-3
CDR3 protein: CASSSGEELVGADTQYF
CDR3 DNA: TGTGCCAGCAGCTCTGGGGAAGAACTAGTAGGGGCAGATACGCAGTATTTT

V gene: TRBV5-1
clone size: .
D gene: TRBD2
J gene: TRBJ2-1
CDR3 protein: CASSLAGGNEQFF
CDR3 DNA: TGCGCCAGCAGCCTGGCGGGGGGGAATGAGCAGTTCTTC

V gene: TRBV6-5
clone size: once
D gene: TRBD1
J gene: TRBJ1-3
CDR3 protein: CASREQGFGNTIYF
CDR3 DNA: TGTGCCAGCAGGGAACAGGGGTTCGGAAACACCATATATTTT

V gene: TRBV28
clone size: .
D gene: TRBD1
J gene: TRBJ2-1
CDR3 protein: CASRSGQGRSEQFF
CDR3 DNA: TGTGCCAGCAGGTCGGGACAGGGGAGAAGCGAGCAGTTCTTC

V gene: TRBV5-1
clone size: .
D gene: .
J gene: TRBJ1-1
CDR3 protein: CASSLGDMNTEAFF
CDR3 DNA: TGCGCCAGCAGCTTGGGGGATATGAACACTGAAGCTTTCTTT

V gene: TRBV15
clone size: .
D gene: TRBD2
J gene: TRBJ2-5
CDR3 protein: CATSRPPDLAGTQYF
CDR3 DNA: TGTGCCACCAGCAGACCTCCTGATCTAGCGGGGACCCAGTACTTC

V gene: TRBV7-9
clone size: .
D gene: .
J gene: TRBJ2-1
CDR3 protein: CASSKYEGNEQFF
CDR3 DNA: TGTGCCAGCAGCAAATACGAAGGGAATGAGCAGTTCTTC

V gene: TRBV12-5
clone size: .
D gene: .
J gene: TRBJ1-5
CDR3 protein: CASGLREGGVGQPQHF
CDR3 DNA: TGTGCTAGTGGTTTGAGGGAGGGGGGGGTAGGTCAGCCCCAGCATTTT

V gene: TRBV19
clone size: .
D gene: .
J gene: TRBJ1-5
CDR3 protein: CASSIGQVGGSNQPQHF
CDR3 DNA: TGTGCCAGTAGTATCGGGCAGGTCGGGGGGAGCAATCAGCCCCAGCATTTT

V gene: TRBV6-1
clone size: .
D gene: TRBD1
J gene: TRBJ1-5
CDR3 protein: CASSEMQTGGGQPQHF
CDR3 DNA: TGTGCCAGCAGTGAAATGCAAACAGGGGGCGGTCAGCCCCAGCATTTT

V gene: TRBV11-3
clone size: .
D gene: .
J gene: TRBJ2-2
CDR3 protein: CASSLPGGEDTGELFF
CDR3 DNA: TGTGCCAGCAGTCTCCCCGGCGGGGAGGACACCGGGGAGCTGTTTTTT

V gene: TRBV27
clone size: .
D gene: .
J gene: TRBJ2-3
CDR3 protein: CASSGTRTDTQYF
CDR3 DNA: TGTGCCAGCAGTGGGACCCGCACAGATACGCAGTATTTT

V gene: TRBV5-5
clone size: .
D gene: TRBD2
J gene: TRBJ2-1
CDR3 protein: CATGLAGNNEQFF
CDR3 DNA: TGTGCCACCGGACTAGCGGGGAACAATGAGCAGTTCTTC

V gene: TRBV7-9
clone size: .
D gene: TRBD1
J gene: TRBJ2-1
CDR3 protein: CASSRGDAGQGARNEQFF
CDR3 DNA: TGTGCCAGCAGCCGAGGAGACGCGGGACAGGGGGCGCGGAATGAGCAGTTCTTC

V gene: TRBV30
clone size: .
D gene: .
J gene: TRBJ2-5
CDR3 protein: CAWSRGTVETQYF
CDR3 DNA: TGTGCCTGGAGTCGAGGTACAGTAGAGACCCAGTACTTC

V gene: TRBV7-9
clone size: .
D gene: TRBD1
J gene: TRBJ1-3
CDR3 protein: CASSPFGTDGNTIYF
CDR3 DNA: TGTGCCAGCAGCCCATTTGGGACAGATGGAAACACCATATATTTT

V gene: TRBV27
clone size: .
D gene: .
J gene: TRBJ2-5
CDR3 protein: CASSPFRGLGETQYF
CDR3 DNA: TGTGCCAGCAGCCCCTTCAGGGGTCTTGGAGAGACCCAGTACTTC

V gene: TRBV14
clone size: .
D gene: .
J gene: TRBJ2-7
CDR3 protein: CASSQDGQAGAGYEQYF
CDR3 DNA: TGTGCCAGCAGCCAAGATGGCCAGGCCGGAGCGGGTTACGAGCAGTACTTC

V gene: TRBV19
clone size: once
D gene: TRBD1
J gene: TRBJ1-5
CDR3 protein: CASDQPGQVTYSNQPQHF
CDR3 DNA: TGTGCCAGTGACCAACCGGGACAGGTGACCTATAGCAATCAGCCCCAGCATTTT

V gene: TRBV19
clone size: .
D gene: .
J gene: TRBJ2-3
CDR3 protein: CASSITPGAATDTQYF
CDR3 DNA: TGTGCCAGTAGTATAACGCCAGGGGCCGCCACAGATACGCAGTATTTT

V gene: TRBV25-1
clone size: .
D gene: .
J gene: TRBJ1-1
CDR3 protein: CASTGRVNTEAFF
CDR3 DNA: TGTGCCAGCACGGGAAGGGTGAACACTGAAGCTTTCTTT

V gene: TRBV6-5
clone size: .
D gene: TRBD2
J gene: TRBJ2-7
CDR3 protein: CASRRGLAGTYEQYF
CDR3 DNA: TGTGCCAGCAGGCGGGGACTAGCGGGGACCTACGAGCAGTACTTC

V gene: TRBV19
clone size: .
D gene: .
J gene: TRBJ1-5
CDR3 protein: CASTTGSGNQPQHF
CDR3 DNA: TGTGCCAGTACTACAGGTAGCGGCAATCAGCCCCAGCATTTT

V gene: TRBV10-3
clone size: .
D gene: .
J gene: TRBJ2-2
CDR3 protein: CAIAGLTLGGELFF
CDR3 DNA: TGTGCCATTGCGGGACTCACCTTGGGTGGGGAGCTGTTTTTT

V gene: TRBV7-3
clone size: .
D gene: .
J gene: TRBJ2-1
CDR3 protein: CASSLTSVNEQFF
CDR3 DNA: TGTGCCAGCAGCTTAACATCTGTGAATGAGCAGTTCTTC

V gene: TRBV29-1
clone size: .
D gene: TRBD1
J gene: TRBJ2-5
CDR3 protein: CSVITGGAETQYF
CDR3 DNA: TGCAGCGTTATAACAGGGGGCGCAGAGACCCAGTACTTC

V gene: TRBV5-1
clone size: .
D gene: .
J gene: TRBJ2-3
CDR3 protein: CASSPGASTDTQYF
CDR3 DNA: TGCGCCAGCAGCCCGGGCGCCAGCACAGATACGCAGTATTTT

V gene: TRBV6-5
clone size: once
D gene: .
J gene: TRBJ1-2
CDR3 protein: CASSIDTGFYGYTF
CDR3 DNA: TGTGCCAGCAGTATCGATACAGGGTTTTATGGCTACACCTTC

V gene: TRBV2
clone size: .
D gene: TRBD2
J gene: TRBJ2-1
CDR3 protein: CASTDRTSGFNEQFF
CDR3 DNA: TGTGCCAGCACCGACCGGACTAGCGGCTTCAATGAGCAGTTCTTC

V gene: TRBV9
clone size: .
D gene: TRBD1
J gene: TRBJ2-7
CDR3 protein: CASSKRDRFDEQYF
CDR3 DNA: TGTGCCAGCAGCAAAAGGGACAGGTTCGACGAGCAGTACTTC

V gene: TRBV5-1
clone size: .
D gene: .
J gene: TRBJ1-6
CDR3 protein: CASSPGTDPLGSPLHF
CDR3 DNA: TGCGCCAGCAGCCCCGGGACGGATCCCCTGGGTTCACCCCTCCACTTT

V gene: TRBV27
clone size: .
D gene: .
J gene: TRBJ1-6
CDR3 protein: CASSLLAGDNSPLHF
CDR3 DNA: TGTGCCAGCAGTTTATTGGCAGGGGATAATTCACCCCTCCACTTT

V gene: TRBV27
clone size: .
D gene: TRBD2
J gene: TRBJ2-3
CDR3 protein: CASRLAGGDTQYF
CDR3 DNA: TGTGCCAGTAGACTAGCCGGGGGAGATACGCAGTATTTT

V gene: TRBV28
clone size: .
D gene: .
J gene: TRBJ1-1
CDR3 protein: CASSLHGGNTEAFF
CDR3 DNA: TGTGCCAGCAGTTTACACGGGGGGAACACTGAAGCTTTCTTT

V gene: TRBV7-3
clone size: once
D gene: .
J gene: TRBJ1-6
CDR3 protein: CASSLSTDPNSPLHF
CDR3 DNA: TGTGCCAGCAGCTTATCGACAGACCCTAATTCACCCCTCCACTTT

V gene: TRBV28
clone size: .
D gene: .
J gene: TRBJ1-4
CDR3 protein: CASSLMQGNEKLFF
CDR3 DNA: TGTGCCAGCAGTTTAATGCAGGGGAATGAAAAACTGTTTTTT

V gene: TRBV5-6
clone size: .
D gene: TRBD1
J gene: TRBJ2-7
CDR3 protein: CASSFRGPYEQYF
CDR3 DNA: TGTGCCAGCAGCTTCAGGGGGCCATACGAGCAGTACTTC

V gene: TRBV30
clone size: .
D gene: .
J gene: TRBJ2-1
CDR3 protein: CAWSPTRTYNEQFF
CDR3 DNA: TGTGCCTGGAGTCCGACTCGCACCTACAATGAGCAGTTCTTC

V gene: TRBV7-3
clone size: few
D gene: TRBD1
J gene: TRBJ1-2
CDR3 protein: CASSLTTGGNYGYTF
CDR3 DNA: TGTGCCAGCAGCTTAACAACAGGGGGGAACTATGGCTACACCTTC

V gene: TRBV20-1
clone size: .
D gene: .
J gene: TRBJ1-2
CDR3 protein: CSARYIGDYTF
CDR3 DNA: TGCAGTGCTAGATATATCGGGGACTACACCTTC

V gene: TRBV5-1
clone size: .
D gene: TRBD2
J gene: TRBJ2-1
CDR3 protein: CASSLGLAGNDEQFF
CDR3 DNA: TGCGCCAGCAGCTTGGGACTAGCGGGGAACGATGAGCAGTTCTTC

V gene: TRBV25-1
clone size: .
D gene: .
J gene: TRBJ2-2
CDR3 protein: CASSESPDSNTGELFF
CDR3 DNA: TGTGCCAGCAGTGAATCTCCAGACTCTAACACCGGGGAGCTGTTTTTT

V gene: TRBV10-3
clone size: .
D gene: .
J gene: TRBJ2-5
CDR3 protein: CAISITGQETQYF
CDR3 DNA: TGTGCCATCAGCATCACAGGGCAAGAGACCCAGTACTTC

V gene: TRBV7-9
clone size: .
D gene: .
J gene: TRBJ1-1
CDR3 protein: CASSLRERGEAFF
CDR3 DNA: TGTGCCAGCAGCTTAAGGGAAAGGGGTGAAGCTTTCTTT

V gene: TRBV11-2
clone size: once
D gene: .
J gene: TRBJ1-2
CDR3 protein: CASSSRYGYTF
CDR3 DNA: TGTGCCAGCAGCTCCAGATATGGCTACACCTTC

V gene: TRBV29-1
clone size: few
D gene: TRBD2
J gene: TRBJ2-5
CDR3 protein: CSVGVVSGSFQETQYF
CDR3 DNA: TGCAGCGTTGGTGTGGTAAGCGGGAGTTTCCAAGAGACCCAGTACTTC

V gene: TRBV18
clone size: .
D gene: TRBD2
J gene: TRBJ2-7
CDR3 protein: CASSQLGLAGMSYEQYF
CDR3 DNA: TGTGCCAGCTCACAACTGGGACTAGCGGGGATGAGCTACGAGCAGTACTTC

V gene: TRBV5-6
clone size: once
D gene: TRBD1
J gene: TRBJ2-2
CDR3 protein: CASSGTQGFGELFF
CDR3 DNA: TGTGCCAGCAGCGGAACACAGGGGTTCGGGGAGCTGTTTTTT